These T cell receptor beta chains were read from a single sample in a study of blood T cells in healthy people across ages. From the 5' RACE reads, TCRdb called clonotypes with MiXCR, one entry per CDR3 protein. The sample records 1.5 million to 2 million distinct CDR3 sequences, 49% being singletons. The sample consisted of blood. All receptors come from a woman in her forties in good health. CDR3s include the opening cysteine and the closing phenylalanine or tryptophan. D genes are given only for firm matches. The listing skips clone size in some rows; elsewhere it reads once, few, many or a size class.

clone_size	v_call	j_call	d_call	cdr3_aa	cdr3_nt
-	TRBV5-1	TRBJ2-5	TRBD1	CASNFPTEPALDRYQETQYF	TGCGCCAGCAACTTCCCGACGGAACCTGCACTGGACAGGTACCAAGAGACCCAGTACTTC
-	TRBV5-1	TRBJ2-1	-	CASSWGQRHEQFF	TGCGCCAGCAGCTGGGGCCAGAGACATGAGCAGTTCTTC
few	TRBV4-3	TRBJ2-5	-	CASSQETGTQETQYF	TGCGCCAGCAGCCAAGAGACTGGGACGCAAGAGACCCAGTACTTC
few	TRBV7-2	TRBJ2-4	TRBD2	CASGSDNGGNIQYF	TGTGCCAGCGGATCTGACAACGGGGGGAACATTCAGTACTTC
-	TRBV12-3/TRBV12-4	TRBJ2-4	-	CASSRAQGAKNIQYF	TGTGCCAGCAGCCGCGCCCAGGGAGCCAAAAACATTCAGTACTTC
-	TRBV2	TRBJ2-3	-	CACRAGTGDTQYF	TGTGCCTGCAGGGCGGGTACGGGGGATACGCAGTATTTT
-	TRBV5-1	TRBJ2-1	-	CASSLLGFETQFF	TGCGCCAGCAGCTTATTAGGGTTTGAGACCCAGTTCTTC
-	TRBV2	TRBJ2-5	-	CASSDGGLGETQYF	TGTGCCAGCAGTGACGGGGGACTGGGGGAGACCCAGTACTTC
-	TRBV20-1	TRBJ1-2	-	CSANSRGLNHGYTF	TGCAGTGCTAATTCCCGGGGGCTGAATCATGGTTACACCTTC
-	TRBV6-2/TRBV6-3	TRBJ2-7	TRBD2	CASSPSGGTHYEQYF	TGTGCCAGCAGCCCGAGCGGGGGGACCCACTACGAGCAGTACTTC
-	TRBV4-2	TRBJ2-1	TRBD2	CASSQSLAGTLNGQFF	TGTGCCAGCAGCCAAAGCCTAGCGGGGACTCTCAATGGGCAGTTCTTC